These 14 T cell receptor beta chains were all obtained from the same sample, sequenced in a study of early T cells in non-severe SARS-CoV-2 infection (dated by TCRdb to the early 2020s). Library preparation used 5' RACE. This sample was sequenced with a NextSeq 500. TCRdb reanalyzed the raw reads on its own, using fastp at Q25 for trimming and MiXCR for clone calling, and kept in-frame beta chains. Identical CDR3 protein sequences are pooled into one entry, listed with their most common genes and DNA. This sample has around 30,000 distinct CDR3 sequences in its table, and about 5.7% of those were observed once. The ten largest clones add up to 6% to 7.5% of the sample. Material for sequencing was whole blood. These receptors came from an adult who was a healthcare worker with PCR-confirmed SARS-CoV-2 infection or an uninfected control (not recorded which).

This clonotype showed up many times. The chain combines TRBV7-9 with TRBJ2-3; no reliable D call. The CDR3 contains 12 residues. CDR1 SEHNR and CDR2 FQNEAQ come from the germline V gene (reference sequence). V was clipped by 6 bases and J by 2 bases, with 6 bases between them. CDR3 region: CASRLYTDTQYF. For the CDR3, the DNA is TGTGCCAGCAGACTGTACACAGATACGCAGTATTTT.

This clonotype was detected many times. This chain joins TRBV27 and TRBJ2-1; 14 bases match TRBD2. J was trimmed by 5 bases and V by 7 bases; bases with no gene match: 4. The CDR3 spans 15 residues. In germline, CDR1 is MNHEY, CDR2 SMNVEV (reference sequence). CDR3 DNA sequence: TGTGCCAGCACCGGGACTAGCGGGGGCCACAATGAGCAGTTCTTC. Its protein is CASTGTSGGHNEQFF.

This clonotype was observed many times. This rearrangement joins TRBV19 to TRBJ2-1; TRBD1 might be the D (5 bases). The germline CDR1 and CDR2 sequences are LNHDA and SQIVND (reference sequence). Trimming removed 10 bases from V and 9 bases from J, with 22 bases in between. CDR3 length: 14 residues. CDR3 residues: CATTKGRPSGEQFF. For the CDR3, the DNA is TGTGCCACCACAAAGGGGCGGCCTAGTGGTGAGCAGTTCTTC.

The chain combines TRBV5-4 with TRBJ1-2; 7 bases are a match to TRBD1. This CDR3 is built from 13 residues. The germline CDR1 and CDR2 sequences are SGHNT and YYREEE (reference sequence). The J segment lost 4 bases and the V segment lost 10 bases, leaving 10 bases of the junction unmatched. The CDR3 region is CALAYRGAYGYTF. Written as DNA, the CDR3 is TGTGCCCTCGCCTACAGGGGAGCCTATGGCTACACCTTC. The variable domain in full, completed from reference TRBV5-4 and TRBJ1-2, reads ETGVTQSPTHLIKTRGQQVTLRCSSQSGHNTVSWYQQALGQGPQFIFQYYREEENGRGNFPPRFSGLQFPNYSSELNVNALELDDSALYLCALAYRGAYGYTFGSGTRLTVV.

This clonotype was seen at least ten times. This chain's CDR3 is CASSLFASREYGYTF. The CDR3 DNA reads TGCGCCAGCAGCTTGTTTGCCTCTAGAGAGTATGGCTACACCTTC. The chain has TRBV5-1 and TRBJ1-2, with D uncertain. CDR1 and CDR2 from the germline V gene are SGHRS and YFSETQ. Trimming stripped 1 base from V and 5 bases from J, with 15 bases between. CDR3 length equals 15 residues.

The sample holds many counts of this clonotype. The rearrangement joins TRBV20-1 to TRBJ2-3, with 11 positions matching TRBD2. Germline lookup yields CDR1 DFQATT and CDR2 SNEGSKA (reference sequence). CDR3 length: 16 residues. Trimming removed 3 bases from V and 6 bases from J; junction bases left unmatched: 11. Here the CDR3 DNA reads TGCAGTGCTAGGAGGACTAGCGGGTACTCACTCGATACGCAGTATTTT. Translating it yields CSARRTSGYSLDTQYF.

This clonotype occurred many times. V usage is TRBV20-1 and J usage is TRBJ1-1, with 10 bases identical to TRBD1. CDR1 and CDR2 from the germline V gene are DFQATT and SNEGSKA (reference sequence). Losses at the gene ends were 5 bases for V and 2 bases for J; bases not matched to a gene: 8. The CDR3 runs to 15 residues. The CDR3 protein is CSAAGTGDGNTEAFF. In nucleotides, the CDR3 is TGCAGTGCTGCCGGGACAGGGGACGGAAACACTGAAGCTTTCTTT.

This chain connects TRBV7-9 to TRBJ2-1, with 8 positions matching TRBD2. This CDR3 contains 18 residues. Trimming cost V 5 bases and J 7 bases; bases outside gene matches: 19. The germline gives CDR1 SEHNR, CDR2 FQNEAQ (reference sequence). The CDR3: CASSPPIAGSASANEQFF. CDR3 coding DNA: TGTGCCAGCAGCCCCCCTATAGCGGGGTCGGCCTCGGCGAATGAGCAGTTCTTC.

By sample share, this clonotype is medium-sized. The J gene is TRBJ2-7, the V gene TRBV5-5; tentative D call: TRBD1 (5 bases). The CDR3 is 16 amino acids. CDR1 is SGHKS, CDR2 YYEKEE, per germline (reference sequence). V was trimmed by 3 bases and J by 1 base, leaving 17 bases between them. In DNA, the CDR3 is TGTGCCAGCAGCTCCCTAACCCAGGGCGCATCCTACGAGCAGTACTTC. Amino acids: CASSSLTQGASYEQYF. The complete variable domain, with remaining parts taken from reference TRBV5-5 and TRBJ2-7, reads DAGVTQSPTHLIKTRGQQVTLRCSPISGHKSVSWYQQVLGQGPQFIFQYYEKEERGRGNFPDRFSARQFPNYSSELNVNALLLGDSALYLCASSSLTQGASYEQYFGPGTRLTVT.

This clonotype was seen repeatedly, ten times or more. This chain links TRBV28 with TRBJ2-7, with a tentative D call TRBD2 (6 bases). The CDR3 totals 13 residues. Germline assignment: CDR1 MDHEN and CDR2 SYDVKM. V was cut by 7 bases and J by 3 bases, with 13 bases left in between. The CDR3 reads CASTSGLDYEQYF. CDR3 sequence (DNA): TGTGCCAGCACCTCGGGACTCGACTACGAGCAGTACTTC.

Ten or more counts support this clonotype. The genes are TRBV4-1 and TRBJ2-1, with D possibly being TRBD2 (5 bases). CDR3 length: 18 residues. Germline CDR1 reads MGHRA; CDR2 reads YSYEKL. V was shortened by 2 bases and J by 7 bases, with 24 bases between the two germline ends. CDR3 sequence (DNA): TGCGCCAGCAGCCAAACCGTCACGCGGTCGGTGGGAGTTAATGAGCAGTTCTTC. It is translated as CASSQTVTRSVGVNEQFF.

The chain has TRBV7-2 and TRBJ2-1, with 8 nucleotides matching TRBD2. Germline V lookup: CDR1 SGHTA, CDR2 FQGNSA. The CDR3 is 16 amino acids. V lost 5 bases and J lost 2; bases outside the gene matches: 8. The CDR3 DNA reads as TGTGCCAGCAGCACCCAGCGGGGGTGGGCCTACAATGAGCAGTTCTTC. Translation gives CASSTQRGWAYNEQFF.

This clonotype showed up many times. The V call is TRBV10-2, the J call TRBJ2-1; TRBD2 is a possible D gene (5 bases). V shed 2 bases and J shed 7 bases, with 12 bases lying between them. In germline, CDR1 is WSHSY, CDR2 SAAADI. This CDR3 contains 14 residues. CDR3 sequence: CASSERELINEQFF. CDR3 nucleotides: TGCGCCAGCAGTGAGAGGGAGCTGATAAATGAGCAGTTCTTC.

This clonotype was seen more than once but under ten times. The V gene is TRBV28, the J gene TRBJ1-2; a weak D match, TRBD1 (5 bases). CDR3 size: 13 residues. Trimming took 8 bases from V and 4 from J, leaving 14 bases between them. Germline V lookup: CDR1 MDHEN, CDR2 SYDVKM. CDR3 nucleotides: TGTGCCAGCCGGCGGGGCGCGGTCTATGGCTACACCTTC. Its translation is CASRRGAVYGYTF.